This T cell receptor beta chain was sequenced in a study of blood T cell repertoires in COVID-19 (dated by TCRdb to 2020 to 2021). About the investigation overall: The collaborator samples originated in the United States, Italy and Spain and spanned the acute and convalescent phases of COVID-19. Samples came from the ongoing ImmuneRACE study (first 160 participants) plus 1,254 subjects from 6 global collaborators. A de-identified subject ID, COVID-19 status, age in years and sex were almost always included in the sample metadata. The repertoires were made available in a free public database intended to serve as a resource for research on the immune response to SARS-CoV-2. HLA class I and class II types, where available, came from metadata supplied by the sample provider rather than from assay-based typing. The dataset comprised deeply sampled blood TCRbeta repertoires from subjects exposed to, actively infected with, or recovered from COVID-19. The prospective study material was composed of cDNA or gDNA derived from T cells, B-cell-depleted T cells, or PBMCs.

Ends trimmed: V by 3 bases, J by 9 bases; bases unmatched to a gene: 9. For CDR1 and CDR2, the germline V gene lists MDHEN and SYDVKM. Including the terminal cysteine and phenylalanine, the CDR3 comprises 15 residues. Only CDR3 DNA is held: 45 bases, read in frame from base 1. The collaborating institutions used their own protocols to collect whole blood in K2EDTA tubes. For TCRbeta analysis, collaborators shipped samples as frozen whole blood, isolated PBMCs, or DNA extracted from either of those sample types. About this clone: The specificity of this receptor is unknown. The sample holds no much larger clone one base away, and base qualities are not on file.

Overall results and qualifications from the work: The amount of clinical and demographic metadata varied by source and participant and was provided uncurated.

The immunoSEQ Assay, a bias-controlled multiplex PCR, was used to amplify TCRbeta CDR3 regions from genomic DNA. The authors' analysis ran thus. The number of nucleated cells in each sample was estimated by amplification of reference gene primers within the assay. Sequence reads were collapsed and filtered to measure the absolute abundance of every unique TCRbeta CDR3 rearrangement. For each sample, productive Simpson clonality was calculated as the square root of Simpson's diversity index over productive rearrangements. Not all clones reach the TCRdb copy of this immuneACCESS table, which keeps in-frame sequences only. Checked studies attribute under half of the gap to unresolved V genes and leave the rest unexplained. From that table come the V and J calls and clone size; the DNA was used to work out D and trimming. Within this sample are roughly 41,000 clones, with around 87% of them counted one time only. 15% to 20% of the sample lies in the top ten.

The sequencing sample was made of peripheral blood. The TCR was taken from a human donor in a cohort sampled during active COVID-19. The sequence is built from TRBV28 and TRBJ2-1; the junction holds 9 bases that match TRBD2. The nucleotides are TGTGCCAGCAGTTTGGGGCTAGCGGGAAGCACTGAGCAGTTCTTC. Translated, this is CASSLGLAGSTEQFF.